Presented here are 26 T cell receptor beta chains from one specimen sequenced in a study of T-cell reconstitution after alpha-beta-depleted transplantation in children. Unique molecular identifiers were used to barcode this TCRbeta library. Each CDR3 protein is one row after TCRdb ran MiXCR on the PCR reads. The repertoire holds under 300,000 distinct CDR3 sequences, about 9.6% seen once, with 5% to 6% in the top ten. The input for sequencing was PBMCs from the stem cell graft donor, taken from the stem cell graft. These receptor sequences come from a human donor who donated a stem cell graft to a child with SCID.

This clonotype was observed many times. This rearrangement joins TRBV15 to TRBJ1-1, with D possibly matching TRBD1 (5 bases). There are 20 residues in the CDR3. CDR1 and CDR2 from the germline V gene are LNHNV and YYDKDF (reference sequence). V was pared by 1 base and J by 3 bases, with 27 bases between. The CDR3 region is CATSRASQRQTRGRDTEAFF. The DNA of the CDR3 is TGTGCCACCAGCAGAGCCTCCCAAAGACAGACTAGGGGTAGGGACACTGAAGCTTTCTTT.

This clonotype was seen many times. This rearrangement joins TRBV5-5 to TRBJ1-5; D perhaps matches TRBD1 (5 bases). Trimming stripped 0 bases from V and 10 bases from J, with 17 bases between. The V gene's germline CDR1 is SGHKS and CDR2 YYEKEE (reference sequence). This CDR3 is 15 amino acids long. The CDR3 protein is CASSLGDGTPGPQHF. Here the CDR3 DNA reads TGTGCCAGCAGCTTGGGGGACGGGACTCCTGGACCCCAGCATTTT.

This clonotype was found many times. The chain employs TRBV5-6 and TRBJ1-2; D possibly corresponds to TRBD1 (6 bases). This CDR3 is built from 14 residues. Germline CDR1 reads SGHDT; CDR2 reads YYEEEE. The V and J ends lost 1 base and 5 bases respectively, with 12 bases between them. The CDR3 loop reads CASSLFSGQYGYTF. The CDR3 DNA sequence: TGTGCCAGCAGCTTGTTTTCGGGACAATATGGCTACACCTTC.

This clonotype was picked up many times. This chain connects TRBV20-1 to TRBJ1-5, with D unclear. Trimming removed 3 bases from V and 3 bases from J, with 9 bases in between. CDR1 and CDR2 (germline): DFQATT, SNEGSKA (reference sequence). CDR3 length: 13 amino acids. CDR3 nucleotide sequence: TGCAGTGCTAGTCGCGGGTCCAATCAGCCCCAGCATTTT. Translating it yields CSASRGSNQPQHF.

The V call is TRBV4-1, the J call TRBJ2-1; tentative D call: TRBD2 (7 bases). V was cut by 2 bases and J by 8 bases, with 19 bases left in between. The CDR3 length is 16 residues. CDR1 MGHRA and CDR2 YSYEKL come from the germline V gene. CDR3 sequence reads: CASSQRGGPRPDEQFF. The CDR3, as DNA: TGCGCCAGCAGCCAAAGGGGGGGACCGCGCCCCGATGAGCAGTTCTTC.

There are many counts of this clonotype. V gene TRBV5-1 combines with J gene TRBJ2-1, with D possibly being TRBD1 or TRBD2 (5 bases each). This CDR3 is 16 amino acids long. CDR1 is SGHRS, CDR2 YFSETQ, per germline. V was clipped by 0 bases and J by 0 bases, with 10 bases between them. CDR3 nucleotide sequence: TGCGCCAGCAGCTTGGACGGGGCGAGCTCCTACAATGAGCAGTTCTTC. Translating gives CASSLDGASSYNEQFF.

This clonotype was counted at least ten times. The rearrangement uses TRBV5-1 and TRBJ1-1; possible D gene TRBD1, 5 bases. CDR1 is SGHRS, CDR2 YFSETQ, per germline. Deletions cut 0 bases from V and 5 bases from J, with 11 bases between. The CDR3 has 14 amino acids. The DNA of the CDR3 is TGCGCCAGCAGCTTGGCCGGGGCGGAAACTGAAGCTTTCTTT. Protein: CASSLAGAETEAFF.

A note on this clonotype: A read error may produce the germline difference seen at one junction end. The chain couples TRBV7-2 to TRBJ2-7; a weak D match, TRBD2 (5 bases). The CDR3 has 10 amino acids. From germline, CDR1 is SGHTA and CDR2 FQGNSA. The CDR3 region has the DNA TGTGCCAGCAGCCATAGGAGGAGCCGCTTC. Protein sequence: CASSHRRSRF.

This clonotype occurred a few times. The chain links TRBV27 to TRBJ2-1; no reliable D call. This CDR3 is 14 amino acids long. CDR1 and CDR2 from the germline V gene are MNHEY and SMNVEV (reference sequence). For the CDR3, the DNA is TGTGCTAGCTCGTACAGCCGCTCCTACAATGAGCAGTTCTTC. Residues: CASSYSRSYNEQFF.

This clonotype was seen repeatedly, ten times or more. CDR3 DNA: TGCAGTGCTAGAACGGGAGACCAGCCCCAGCATTTT. Amino acids: CSARTGDQPQHF. This sequence joins TRBV20-1 and TRBJ1-5; no reliable D call. Deletions cut 2 bases from V and 7 bases from J, with 9 bases between. There are 12 residues in the CDR3. CDR1 DFQATT and CDR2 SNEGSKA come from the germline V gene (reference sequence).

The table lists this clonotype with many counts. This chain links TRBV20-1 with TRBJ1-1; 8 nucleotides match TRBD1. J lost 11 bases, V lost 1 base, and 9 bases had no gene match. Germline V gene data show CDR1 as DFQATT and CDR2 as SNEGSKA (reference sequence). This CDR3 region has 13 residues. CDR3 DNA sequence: TGCAGTGCTAGAGTCCAGGGGGCGGTCCTGGCTTTCTTT. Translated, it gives CSARVQGAVLAFF.

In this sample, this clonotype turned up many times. DNA for the CDR3: TGTGCCAGCAGCCCTACCCCTTATGACAGGGGGCCATTCGTGGAGACCCAGTACTTC. This codes for CASSPTPYDRGPFVETQYF. This sequence joins TRBV6-2 or TRBV6-3 and TRBJ2-5; 10 bases are a match to TRBD1. J was trimmed by 5 bases and V by 6 bases; bases with no gene match: 21. The CDR3 loop spans 19 amino acids. Germline V gives CDR1 MNHEY, CDR2 SVGEGT.

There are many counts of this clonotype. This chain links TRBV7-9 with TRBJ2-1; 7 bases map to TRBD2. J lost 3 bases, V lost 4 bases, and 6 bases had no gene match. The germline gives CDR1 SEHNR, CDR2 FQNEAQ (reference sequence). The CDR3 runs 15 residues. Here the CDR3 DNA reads TGTGCCAGCAGCTGGGACTACCGAAACTACAATGAGCAGTTCTTC. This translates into CASSWDYRNYNEQFF.

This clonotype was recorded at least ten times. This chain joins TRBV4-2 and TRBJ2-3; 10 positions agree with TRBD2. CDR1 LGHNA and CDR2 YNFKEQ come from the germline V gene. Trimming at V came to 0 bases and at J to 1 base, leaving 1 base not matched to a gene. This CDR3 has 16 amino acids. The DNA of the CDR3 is TGTGCCAGCAGCCAAGATCTAGCGGGGGGCACAGATACGCAGTATTTT. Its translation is CASSQDLAGGTDTQYF.

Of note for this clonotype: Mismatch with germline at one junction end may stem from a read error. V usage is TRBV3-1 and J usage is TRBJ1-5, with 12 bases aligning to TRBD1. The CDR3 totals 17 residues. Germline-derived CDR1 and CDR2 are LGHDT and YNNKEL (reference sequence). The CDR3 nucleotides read TGTGCCACCAGCCAAGGGACAGGGGGCGTTGGCAATCAGCCCCAGCATTTT. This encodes CATSQGTGGVGNQPQHF.

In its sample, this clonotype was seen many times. CDR3 coding DNA: TGTGCCAGCAGTTTGGGGAGGGCCGGCAATACGCAGTATTTT. It codes for CASSLGRAGNTQYF. The chain recombines TRBV12-3 or TRBV12-4 with TRBJ2-3; 7 bases line up with TRBD2. The CDR3 is made up of 14 amino acids. Unmatched junction bases numbered 7, after V lost 3 bases and J lost 7 bases.

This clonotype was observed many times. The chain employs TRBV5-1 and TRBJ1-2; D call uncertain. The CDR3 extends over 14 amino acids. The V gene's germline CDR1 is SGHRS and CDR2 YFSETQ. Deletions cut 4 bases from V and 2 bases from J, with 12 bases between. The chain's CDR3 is CASSLPDGNYGYTF. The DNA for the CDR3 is TGCGCCAGCAGCCTCCCCGACGGGAACTATGGCTACACCTTC.

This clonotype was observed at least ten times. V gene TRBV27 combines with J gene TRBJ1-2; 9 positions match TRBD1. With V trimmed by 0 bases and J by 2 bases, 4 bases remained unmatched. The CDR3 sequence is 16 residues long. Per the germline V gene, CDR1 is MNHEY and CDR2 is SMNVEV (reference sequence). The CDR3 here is CASSLSMGTGNYGYTF. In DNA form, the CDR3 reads TGTGCCAGCAGTTTATCGATGGGGACAGGGAACTATGGCTACACCTTC.

CDR3 sequence: CASSLAFGVGEQYF. The CDR3 DNA is TGTGCCAGCAGCCTTGCTTTTGGGGTCGGCGAGCAGTACTTC. The V gene is TRBV5-5, the J gene TRBJ2-7; unclear D gene. The CDR3 length is 14 residues. The ends were cut back, 4 bases at V and 6 bases at J, with 17 bases in the middle. Per germline, CDR1 SGHKS and CDR2 YYEKEE (reference sequence).

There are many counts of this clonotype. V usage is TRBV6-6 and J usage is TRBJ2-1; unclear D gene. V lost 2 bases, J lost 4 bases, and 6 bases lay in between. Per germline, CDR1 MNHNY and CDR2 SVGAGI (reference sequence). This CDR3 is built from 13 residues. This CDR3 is CASSYISYNEQFF. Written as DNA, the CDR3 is TGTGCCAGCAGTTACATCAGTTACAATGAGCAGTTCTTC.

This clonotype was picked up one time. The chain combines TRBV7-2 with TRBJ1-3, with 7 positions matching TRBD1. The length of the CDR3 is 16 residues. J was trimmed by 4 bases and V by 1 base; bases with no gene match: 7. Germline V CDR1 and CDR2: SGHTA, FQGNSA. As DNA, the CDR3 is TGTGCCAGCAGCTTAGAGTCAGGGGGATCCGGAAACACCATATATTTT. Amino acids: CASSLESGGSGNTIYF.

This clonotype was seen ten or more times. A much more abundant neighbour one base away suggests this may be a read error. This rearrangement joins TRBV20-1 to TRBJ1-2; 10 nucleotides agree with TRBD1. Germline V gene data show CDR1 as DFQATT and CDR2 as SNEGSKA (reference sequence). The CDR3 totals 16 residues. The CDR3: CCARVRGGQGVFGYTF. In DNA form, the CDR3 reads TGCTGTGCTAGGGTACGGGGTGGACAGGGGGTATTCGGCTACACCTTC.

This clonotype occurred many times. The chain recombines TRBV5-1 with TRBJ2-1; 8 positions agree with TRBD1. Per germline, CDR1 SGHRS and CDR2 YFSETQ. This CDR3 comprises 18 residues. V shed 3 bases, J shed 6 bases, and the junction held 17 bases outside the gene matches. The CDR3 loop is CASSWWRRGTGYFNEQFF. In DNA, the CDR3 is TGCGCCAGCAGCTGGTGGCGGAGGGGGACAGGTTATTTCAATGAGCAGTTCTTC.

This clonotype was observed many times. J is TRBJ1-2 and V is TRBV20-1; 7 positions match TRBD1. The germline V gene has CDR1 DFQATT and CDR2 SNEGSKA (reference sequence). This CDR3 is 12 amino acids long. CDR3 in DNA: TGCAGCGGACAGGATCGGGGGGATGGCTACACCTTC. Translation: CSGQDRGDGYTF.

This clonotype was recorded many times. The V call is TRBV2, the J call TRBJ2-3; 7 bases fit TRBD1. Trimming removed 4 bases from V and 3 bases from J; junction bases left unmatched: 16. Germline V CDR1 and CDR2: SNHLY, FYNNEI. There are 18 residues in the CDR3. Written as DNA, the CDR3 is TGTGCCAGCAGTGGGCATGGCAGGTTTGACAGGGAGACAGATACGCAGTATTTT. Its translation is CASSGHGRFDRETDTQYF.

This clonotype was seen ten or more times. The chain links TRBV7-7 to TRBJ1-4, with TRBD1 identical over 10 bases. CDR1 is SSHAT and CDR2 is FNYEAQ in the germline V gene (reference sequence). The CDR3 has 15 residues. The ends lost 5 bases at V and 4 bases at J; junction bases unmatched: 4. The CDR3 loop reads CASSPGQGSNEKLFF. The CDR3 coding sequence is TGTGCCAGCAGCCCGGGACAGGGGAGTAATGAAAAACTGTTTTTT.